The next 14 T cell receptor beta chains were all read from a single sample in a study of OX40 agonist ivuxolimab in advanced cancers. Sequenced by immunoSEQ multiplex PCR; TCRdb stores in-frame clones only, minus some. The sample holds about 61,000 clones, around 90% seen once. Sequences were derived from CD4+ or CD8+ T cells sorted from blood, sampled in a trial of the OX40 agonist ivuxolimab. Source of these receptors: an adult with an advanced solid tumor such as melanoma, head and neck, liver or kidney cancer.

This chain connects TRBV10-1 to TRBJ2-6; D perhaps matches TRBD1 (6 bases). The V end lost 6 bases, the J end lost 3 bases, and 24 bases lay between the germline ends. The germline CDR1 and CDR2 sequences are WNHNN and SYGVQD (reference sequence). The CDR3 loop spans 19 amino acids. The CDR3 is CASSPTPGAVRFGANVLTF. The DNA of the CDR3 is TGCGCCAGCAGCCCAACCCCAGGGGCCGTTCGCTTTGGGGCCAACGTCCTGACTTTC.

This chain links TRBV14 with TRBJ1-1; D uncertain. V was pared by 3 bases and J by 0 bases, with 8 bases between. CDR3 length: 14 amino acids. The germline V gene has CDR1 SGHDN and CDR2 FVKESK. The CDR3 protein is CASSHPLVNTEAFF. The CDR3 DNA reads TGTGCCAGCAGCCACCCACTGGTGAACACTGAAGCTTTCTTT. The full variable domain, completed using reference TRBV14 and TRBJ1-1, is EAGVTQFPSHSVIEKGQTVTLRCDPISGHDNLYWYRRVMGKEIKFLLHFVKESKQDESGMPNNRFLAERTGGTYSTLKVQPAELEDSGVYFCASSHPLVNTEAFFGQGTRLTVV.

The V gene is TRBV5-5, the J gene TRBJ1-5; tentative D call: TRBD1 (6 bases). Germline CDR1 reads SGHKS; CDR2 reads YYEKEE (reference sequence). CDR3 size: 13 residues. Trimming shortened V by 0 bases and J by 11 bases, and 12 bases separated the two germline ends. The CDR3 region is CASSLVGGKSQHF. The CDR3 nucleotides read TGTGCCAGCAGCTTGGTGGGGGGCAAGTCCCAGCATTTT.

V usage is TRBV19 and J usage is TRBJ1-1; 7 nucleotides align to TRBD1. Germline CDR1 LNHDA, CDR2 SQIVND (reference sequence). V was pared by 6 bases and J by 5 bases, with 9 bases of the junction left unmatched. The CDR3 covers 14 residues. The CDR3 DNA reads TGTGCCAGTAGCCCAGAGGGGGCGGGTACTGAAGCTTTCTTT. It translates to CASSPEGAGTEAFF.

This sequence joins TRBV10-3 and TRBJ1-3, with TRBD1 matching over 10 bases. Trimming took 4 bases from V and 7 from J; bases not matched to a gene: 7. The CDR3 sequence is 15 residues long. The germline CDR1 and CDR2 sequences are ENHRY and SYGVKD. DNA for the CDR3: TGTGCCATCAGTGGGGAGACAGGGGGCCAGAACACCATATATTTT. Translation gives CAISGETGGQNTIYF.

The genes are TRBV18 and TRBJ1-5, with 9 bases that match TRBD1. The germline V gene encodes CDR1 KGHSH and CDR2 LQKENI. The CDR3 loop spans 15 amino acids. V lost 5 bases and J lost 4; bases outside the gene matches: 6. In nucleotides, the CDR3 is TGTGCCAGCTCAACGGGACAGGGTTCAAATCAGCCCCAGCATTTT. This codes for CASSTGQGSNQPQHF.

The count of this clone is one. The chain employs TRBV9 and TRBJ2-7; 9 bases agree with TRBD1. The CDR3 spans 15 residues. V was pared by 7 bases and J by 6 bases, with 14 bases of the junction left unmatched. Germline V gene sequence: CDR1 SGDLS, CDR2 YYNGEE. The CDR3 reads CASSKTGGALGEQYF. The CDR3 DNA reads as TGTGCCAGCTCTAAAACAGGGGGCGCTCTCGGCGAGCAGTACTTC.

The CDR3 bases are TGTGCCAGCAGCGTAGCGGGGGCAGGGGCCGAGCAGTACTTC. As protein: CASSVAGAGAEQYF. The J gene is TRBJ2-7, the V gene TRBV9; D may match TRBD1 or TRBD2 (6 bases each). The CDR3 loop spans 14 amino acids. The germline gives CDR1 SGDLS, CDR2 YYNGEE. The V gene lost 0 bases and the J gene lost 6 bases, with 13 bases spanning the gap.

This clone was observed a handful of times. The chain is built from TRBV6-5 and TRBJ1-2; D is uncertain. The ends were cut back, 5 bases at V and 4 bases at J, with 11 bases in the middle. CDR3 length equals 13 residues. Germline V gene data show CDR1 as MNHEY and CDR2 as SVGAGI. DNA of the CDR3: TGTGCCAGCAGTGATACGGGCGGCTATGGCTACACCTTC. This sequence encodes CASSDTGGYGYTF.

CDR3 coding DNA: TGTGCCATCAGTGACCTGGGGGTCGCAGATACGCAGTATTTT. It encodes CAISDLGVADTQYF. The chain joins TRBV10-3 to TRBJ2-3, with D perhaps matching TRBD1 or TRBD2 (5 bases each). CDR3 length equals 14 residues. CDR1 and CDR2 (germline): ENHRY, SYGVKD. V gave up 3 bases and J gave up 4 bases, with 11 bases separating them.

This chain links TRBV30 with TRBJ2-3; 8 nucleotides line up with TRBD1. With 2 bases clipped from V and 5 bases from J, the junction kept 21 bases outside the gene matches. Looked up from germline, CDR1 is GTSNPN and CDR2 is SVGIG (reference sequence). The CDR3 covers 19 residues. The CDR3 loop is CAWSPFFGQGRRPQDTQYF. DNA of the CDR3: TGTGCCTGGAGTCCCTTCTTTGGACAGGGCCGACGACCACAAGATACGCAGTATTTT.

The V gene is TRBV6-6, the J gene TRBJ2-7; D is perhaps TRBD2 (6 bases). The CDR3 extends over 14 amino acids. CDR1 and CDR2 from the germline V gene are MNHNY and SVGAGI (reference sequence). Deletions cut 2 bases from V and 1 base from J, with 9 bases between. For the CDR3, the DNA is TGTGCCAGCAGTTACGGACGGGGGTCCTACGAGCAGTACTTC. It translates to CASSYGRGSYEQYF.

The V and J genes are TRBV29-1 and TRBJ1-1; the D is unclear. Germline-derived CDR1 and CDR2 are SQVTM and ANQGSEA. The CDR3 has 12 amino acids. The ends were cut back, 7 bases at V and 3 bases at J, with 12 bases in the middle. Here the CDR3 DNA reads TGCAGCGCCGAGCGTACGCACACTGAAGCTTTCTTT. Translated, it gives CSAERTHTEAFF.

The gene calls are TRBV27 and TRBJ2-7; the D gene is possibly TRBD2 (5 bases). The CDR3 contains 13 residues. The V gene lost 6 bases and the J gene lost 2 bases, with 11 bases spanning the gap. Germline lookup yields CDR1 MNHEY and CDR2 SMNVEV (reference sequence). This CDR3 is CASRESGPYEQYF. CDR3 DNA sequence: TGTGCCAGCAGGGAGAGCGGCCCCTACGAGCAGTACTTC.